These 18 T cell receptor beta chains came from one sample sequenced in a study of T cell changes during pregnancy in multiple sclerosis. Here immunoSEQ multiplex PCR was the method, and the copy in TCRdb shows in-frame clones only, minus some. The table lists around 41,000 clones, 91% of them singletons, with about 0.42% in the top ten. The starting material was CD4+ T cells from peripheral blood mononuclear cells, obtained in the third trimester of pregnancy. The receptors were sampled from a female donor in good health, enrolled as a control in a pregnancy study.

The chain has TRBV10-2 and TRBJ2-1; the match to TRBD1 covers 11 bases. The CDR3 is 14 amino acids. Germline assignment: CDR1 WSHSY and CDR2 SAAADI. With V trimmed by 5 bases and J by 6 bases, 3 bases remained unmatched. CDR3 region: CASSPGTGGNEQFF. CDR3 DNA: TGCGCCAGCAGTCCAGGGACAGGGGGCAATGAGCAGTTCTTC.

V and J are TRBV2 and TRBJ2-7, with 7 bases aligning to TRBD1. Trimming cost V 6 bases and J 3 bases; bases outside gene matches: 5. Per germline, CDR1 SNHLY and CDR2 FYNNEI. This CDR3 is 13 amino acids long. The CDR3 DNA follows: TGTGCCAGCAGCCCGACAGGGAACTACGAGCAGTACTTC. It encodes CASSPTGNYEQYF.

The chain carries TRBV9 and TRBJ2-3; D remains ambiguous. V was clipped by 0 bases and J by 6 bases, with 14 bases between them. The CDR3 covers 15 residues. Germline V gene data show CDR1 as SGDLS and CDR2 as YYNGEE. The CDR3 nucleotides read TGTGCCAGCAGCGTAGATGGTAGGAGTGGGGATACGCAGTATTTT. Translated, it gives CASSVDGRSGDTQYF.

V is TRBV30 and J is TRBJ2-1; D uncertain. The CDR3 totals 17 residues. V lost 1 base and J lost 0, with 16 bases in between. The germline V gene encodes CDR1 GTSNPN and CDR2 SVGIG (reference sequence). The CDR3 DNA reads TGTGCCTGGAGTGCCTCCACGCAACCGAGCTCCTACAATGAGCAGTTCTTC. Amino acid sequence: CAWSASTQPSSYNEQFF.

The rearrangement links TRBV18 to TRBJ1-3, with 7 positions matching TRBD1. CDR1 KGHSH and CDR2 LQKENI come from the germline V gene. J lost 0 bases, V lost 0 bases, and 8 bases had no gene match. CDR3 length equals 18 residues. This CDR3 reads CASSPPGTEQLSGNTIYF. The CDR3 nucleotides read TGTGCCAGCTCACCACCCGGGACAGAGCAGCTCTCTGGAAACACCATATATTTT.

This clone came up once. V and J are TRBV10-1 and TRBJ1-5; D may be TRBD1 (5 bases). Germline CDR1 and CDR2: WNHNN and SYGVQD (reference sequence). V lost 6 bases to trimming and J lost 7 bases, with 13 bases between them. The CDR3 is 13 amino acids. The CDR3 nucleotides read TGCGCCAGCAGCGGAATAGGGGTCCAGCCCCAGCATTTT. Protein product: CASSGIGVQPQHF.

CDR3 nucleotides: TGTGCCAGCAGTTTTCGCGAAGGGGACGAGCAGTACTTC. Translation gives CASSFREGDEQYF. The chain joins TRBV27 to TRBJ2-7; the D gene is possibly TRBD1 (5 bases). With 3 bases removed from V and 5 bases from J, the gap between germline ends came to 11 bases. Germline loops: CDR1 MNHEY, CDR2 SMNVEV (reference sequence). This CDR3 is built from 13 residues.

The chain carries TRBV2 and TRBJ2-5, with D perhaps TRBD1 (5 bases). Trimming took off 6 bases at V and 1 base at J, with 15 bases between the two ends. Germline CDR1 SNHLY, CDR2 FYNNEI. The CDR3 runs 15 residues. DNA of the CDR3: TGTGCCAGCAGAGGAACAATGGGGCCCCAAGAGACCCAGTACTTC. The encoded protein is CASRGTMGPQETQYF.

The J gene is TRBJ2-3, the V gene TRBV6-6, with D maybe TRBD2 (6 bases). The CDR3 has 15 amino acids. CDR1 and CDR2 (germline): MNHNY, SVGAGI (reference sequence). The V end lost 1 base, the J end lost 5 bases, and 13 bases lay between the germline ends. The chain's CDR3 is CASSYYGTGRDTQYF. The CDR3, as DNA: TGTGCCAGCAGTTACTACGGGACTGGGCGAGATACGCAGTATTTT.

The table lists this clone with a count of one. The V and J genes are TRBV27 and TRBJ2-1; TRBD2 might be the D (6 bases). The germline V and J ends were trimmed by 3 bases and 2 bases, with 11 bases remaining between them. Looked up from germline, CDR1 is MNHEY and CDR2 is SMNVEV (reference sequence). There are 15 residues in the CDR3. CDR3 DNA: TGTGCCAGCAGTTTGGAGGGGTTCGCCTACAATGAGCAGTTCTTC. Its translation is CASSLEGFAYNEQFF.

The V gene is TRBV7-9, the J gene TRBJ1-2, with D hard to call. CDR1 and CDR2 from the germline V gene are SEHNR and FQNEAQ (reference sequence). This CDR3 is built from 17 residues. The V end lost 5 bases, the J end lost 5 bases, and 24 bases lay between the germline ends. The CDR3 here is CASSQTVVTARGYGYTF. The CDR3 DNA is TGTGCCAGCAGCCAAACGGTAGTTACAGCTCGAGGGTATGGCTACACCTTC.

The chain joins TRBV10-3 to TRBJ1-5, with D possibly being TRBD1 (5 bases). The germline gives CDR1 ENHRY, CDR2 SYGVKD. This CDR3 contains 16 residues. Between the trimmed V and J ends, which lost 1 base and 7 bases, there was a span of 17 bases. In DNA form, the CDR3 reads TGTGCCATCAGTGAGTTCGACAGTGGGAGCGGGCAGCCCCAGCATTTT. This sequence encodes CAISEFDSGSGQPQHF.

This chain uses TRBV4-2 with TRBJ2-2; maybe TRBD1 (6 bases). The CDR3 spans 16 residues. V was clipped by 0 bases and J by 1 base, with 9 bases between them. Germline V CDR1 and CDR2: LGHNA, YNFKEQ. The DNA for the CDR3 is TGTGCCAGCAGCCAAGAGCCACAGGGGAACACCGGGGAGCTGTTTTTT. Its translation is CASSQEPQGNTGELFF.

The CDR3 nucleotides are TGTGCCACCCCGCCCCCAAAACAGGCTCCCACAGATACGCAGTATTTT. Protein sequence: CATPPPKQAPTDTQYF. The V and J genes are TRBV6-4 and TRBJ2-3; tentative D call: TRBD1 (5 bases). V was pared by 10 bases and J by 2 bases, with 22 bases between. This CDR3 region has 16 residues. Germline loops: CDR1 MRHNA, CDR2 SNTAGT.

This chain connects TRBV6-1 to TRBJ2-2; D possibly corresponds to TRBD2 (5 bases). CDR1 is MNHNS, CDR2 SASEGT, per germline. V was cut by 0 bases and J by 4 bases, with 15 bases left in between. The CDR3 sequence is 17 residues long. The CDR3 loop reads CASSEARVGAVTGELFF. DNA of the CDR3: TGTGCCAGCAGTGAAGCGAGGGTGGGAGCGGTCACCGGGGAGCTGTTTTTT.

This clone appeared a few times. The CDR3 sequence: CASSFGTRTEAFF. The DNA for the CDR3 is TGTGCCAGCAGCTTTGGGACTAGGACTGAAGCTTTCTTT. This sequence joins TRBV5-4 and TRBJ1-1, with D possibly TRBD1 on 5 matching bases. Germline-derived CDR1 and CDR2 are SGHNT and YYREEE (reference sequence). CDR3 size: 13 residues. The V gene lost 2 bases and the J gene lost 5 bases, with 10 bases spanning the gap.

The V and J genes are TRBV6-5 and TRBJ2-4; TRBD2 might be the D (6 bases). V shed 5 bases and J shed 1 base, with 12 bases lying between them. This CDR3 comprises 15 residues. From germline, CDR1 is MNHEY and CDR2 SVGAGI. CDR3 amino acids: CASSRVSGAKNIQYF. CDR3 DNA sequence: TGTGCCAGCAGTCGGGTTAGCGGTGCCAAAAACATTCAGTACTTC.

This chain connects TRBV7-9 to TRBJ2-1; maybe TRBD1 (5 bases). From germline, CDR1 is SEHNR and CDR2 FQNEAQ (reference sequence). V was shortened by 7 bases and J by 5 bases, with 12 bases between the two germline ends. CDR3 length: 13 amino acids. CDR3 nucleotide sequence: TGTGCCAGCATAAAGGACACCCACAATGAGCAGTTCTTC. It translates to CASIKDTHNEQFF.